This T cell receptor beta chain came from a study of cytotoxic CD8 clonotypes in ibrutinib-treated CLL. The wider study: Over 9 relapsed/refractory, approximately 15 treatment-naive; around 18 IGHV unmutated. The taking of response samples occurred after a median roughly twelve months of treatment, with a range of 6 to 36. Overall study results and limits: Once treatment began, public clonotypes, which were uncommon, contracted or stayed stable. At the start, clonality exceeded age-matched healthy donors and followed circulating CD8+ T-cell counts.

A word on this clone: Its target is not known.

Only in-frame clones appear in the TCRdb table, and some are missing; sequencing was by immunoSEQ multiplex PCR. There are tens of thousands of clones in the sample; roughly two thirds occur only once, and roughly 50% lies in the top ten. V lost 4 bases, J lost 0 bases, and 16 bases lay in between. This CDR3 is 16 amino acids long. CDR1 is SGHDT and CDR2 is YYEEEE in the germline V gene. The V call is TRBV5-6, the J call TRBJ1-1; D may be TRBD1 (6 bases). The TCR was taken from a human donor with chronic lymphocytic leukemia. The material sequenced was PBMCs, taken at disease progression, from a patient treated with ibrutinib. The DNA of the CDR3 is TGTGCCAGCAGCATACAGGGCCAGTGGATGAACACTGAAGCTTTCTTT. It yields the protein CASSIQGQWMNTEAFF.